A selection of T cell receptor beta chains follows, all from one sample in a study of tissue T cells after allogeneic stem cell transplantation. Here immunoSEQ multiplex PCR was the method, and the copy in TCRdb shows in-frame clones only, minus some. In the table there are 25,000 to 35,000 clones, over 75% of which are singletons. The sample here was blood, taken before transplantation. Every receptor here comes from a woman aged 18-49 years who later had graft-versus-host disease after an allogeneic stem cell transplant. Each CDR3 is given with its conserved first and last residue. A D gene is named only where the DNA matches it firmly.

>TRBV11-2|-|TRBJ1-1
CASSLGTAEAFF
TGTGCCAGCAGCTTAGGGACAGCTGAAGCTTTCTTT
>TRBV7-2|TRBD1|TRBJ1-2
CASSLDGTGGYGYTF
TGTGCCAGCAGCTTAGATGGGACAGGGGGCTATGGCTACACCTTC
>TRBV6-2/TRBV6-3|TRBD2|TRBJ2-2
CASSRWTSGKNTGELFF
TGTGCCAGCAGTCGCTGGACTAGCGGAAAGAACACCGGGGAGCTGTTTTTT
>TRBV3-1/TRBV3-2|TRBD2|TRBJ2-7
CASSPPGLAASYEQYF
TGTGCCAGCAGCCCTCCGGGACTAGCGGCCTCCTACGAGCAGTACTTC
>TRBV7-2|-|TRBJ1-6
CASSLVAAAYNSPLHF
TGTGCCAGCAGCCTCGTCGCGGCGGCCTATAATTCACCCCTCCACTTT
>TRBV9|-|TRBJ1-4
CASSVGATGYGNEKLFF
TGTGCCAGCAGCGTAGGCGCTACAGGGTATGGTAATGAAAAACTGTTTTTT
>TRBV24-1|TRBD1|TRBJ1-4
CATSDSQTGAPNEKLFF
TGTGCCACCAGTGATTCCCAGACAGGGGCACCTAATGAAAAACTGTTTTTT
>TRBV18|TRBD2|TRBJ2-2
CASSSGLSNTGELFF
TGTGCCAGCTCCTCGGGACTATCGAACACCGGGGAGCTGTTTTTT
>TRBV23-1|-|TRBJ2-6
CASSQSPGLWTF
TGCGCCAGCAGTCAATCCCCAGGGTTATGGACTTTC
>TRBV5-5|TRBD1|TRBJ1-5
CASSGDRGLNQPQHF
TGTGCCAGCAGCGGGGACAGGGGGCTTAATCAGCCCCAGCATTTT
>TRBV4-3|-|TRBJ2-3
CASSQVNRAGEGWTDTQYF
TGCGCCAGCAGCCAAGTCAATAGGGCAGGGGAGGGTTGGACAGATACGCAGTATTTT
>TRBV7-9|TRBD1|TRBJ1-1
CASSTKDRGRDTEAFF
TGTGCCAGCAGCACCAAGGACAGGGGGAGGGATACTGAAGCTTTCTTT
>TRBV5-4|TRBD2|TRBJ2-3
CASSPTLLASSTDTQYF
TGTGCCAGCAGCCCGACCCTACTAGCGAGTAGCACAGATACGCAGTATTTT